Below, 26 T cell receptor beta chains from the same sample are listed, as sequenced in a study of STAT3 mutations in large granular lymphocyte leukemia. Sequencing used immunoSEQ multiplex PCR; TCRdb keeps in-frame clones, though not all of them. The table has tens of thousands of clones, roughly 81% seen once. Whole-study results and caveats: Every T-cell large granular lymphocyte leukemia patient had at least one immunodominant TCR beta clonotype.

No cognate antigen is known for these TCRs. The sample taken for sequencing was PBMCs. Receptor source: a human donor with T large granular lymphocyte leukemia. Some clones in this sample may be carry-over from other donors' samples.

V usage is TRBV2 and J usage is TRBJ2-5; D may be TRBD1 or TRBD2 (5 bases each). Germline CDR1 is SNHLY and CDR2 is FYNNEI. The CDR3 extends over 13 amino acids. V dropped 5 bases and J dropped 5 bases, with 12 bases sitting between them. The CDR3 nucleotides read TGTGCCAGCAGTACCGGGACGAGGGAGACCCAGTACTTC. Translating it yields CASSTGTRETQYF. Filled out from reference TRBV2 and TRBJ2-5, the complete variable domain reads EPEVTQTPSHQVTQMGQEVILRCVPISNHLYFYWYRQILGQKVEFLVSFYNNEISEKSEIFDDQFSVERPDGSNFTLKIRSTKLEDSAMYFCASSTGTRETQYFGPGTRLLVL.

The genes are TRBV10-2 and TRBJ2-7; D is perhaps TRBD1 (6 bases). Trimming pared 0 bases from V and 3 bases from J, leaving 18 bases between. Germline CDR1 and CDR2: WSHSY and SAAADI. This CDR3 comprises 17 residues. The CDR3 spells CASSESRTGRSVYEQYF. The CDR3 DNA sequence: TGCGCCAGCAGTGAGTCGAGAACAGGGAGATCCGTCTACGAGCAGTACTTC.

This clone was counted a few times. This chain uses TRBV2 with TRBJ1-4, with D perhaps matching TRBD1 (5 bases). This CDR3 comprises 13 residues. With 11 bases removed from V and 7 bases from J, the gap between germline ends came to 17 bases. Germline V lookup: CDR1 SNHLY, CDR2 FYNNEI. The CDR3 nucleotides read TGTGCCTCCCGGGCCAGGGAGGGTGAAAAACTGTTTTTT. Protein sequence: CASRAREGEKLFF.

The rearrangement joins TRBV4-3 to TRBJ2-1; D might be TRBD1 (6 bases). Germline CDR1 LGHNA, CDR2 YSLEER. The CDR3 runs to 15 residues. V gave up 0 bases and J gave up 10 bases, with 16 bases separating them. The CDR3 DNA follows: TGCGCCAGCAGCCAAGATTACAGGGAAGGGTCGGAGCAGTTCTTC. Residues: CASSQDYREGSEQFF.

J is TRBJ1-6 and V is TRBV28; D not resolved. The V and J ends lost 4 bases and 9 bases respectively, with 4 bases between them. Germline CDR1 is MDHEN and CDR2 is SYDVKM. This CDR3 contains 11 residues. The CDR3 protein is CASSSVSPLHF. In DNA form, the CDR3 reads TGTGCCAGCAGTTCAGTTTCACCCCTCCACTTT.

This clone showed up just a few times. This chain joins TRBV30 and TRBJ2-1; 8 bases agree with TRBD2. The ends lost 3 bases at V and 4 bases at J; junction bases unmatched: 5. Germline CDR1 reads GTSNPN; CDR2 reads SVGIG (reference sequence). This CDR3 is built from 14 residues. The CDR3 loop reads CAWRGLAGYNEQFF. CDR3 in DNA: TGTGCCTGGAGAGGACTAGCTGGGTACAATGAGCAGTTCTTC.

The V call is TRBV5-5, the J call TRBJ2-2, with 9 bases matching TRBD1. The length of the CDR3 is 15 residues. With 0 bases clipped from V and 10 bases from J, the junction kept 7 bases outside the gene matches. Looked up from germline, CDR1 is SGHKS and CDR2 is YYEKEE (reference sequence). CDR3 sequence (DNA): TGTGCCAGCAGCTTGGTACAGGGGGCCTCTGTGGAGCTGTTTTTT. This codes for CASSLVQGASVELFF.

The rearrangement uses TRBV5-1 and TRBJ2-7, with D hard to call. Trimming took 4 bases from V and 9 from J, leaving 14 bases between them. The CDR3 has 12 residues. Germline assignment: CDR1 SGHRS and CDR2 YFSETQ. The CDR3, as DNA: TGCGCCAGCAGCACGGACCGAAGAGGGCAGTACTTC. It is translated as CASSTDRRGQYF.

V is TRBV7-8 and J is TRBJ1-2; tentatively, D is TRBD1 (6 bases). The V end lost 2 bases, the J end lost 8 bases, and 12 bases lay between the germline ends. CDR1 and CDR2 (germline): SGHVS, FQNEAQ. The CDR3 spans 13 residues. In nucleotides, the CDR3 is TGTGCCAGCAGCTTAAGGGACATGAGAGGCTACACCTTC. As protein: CASSLRDMRGYTF.

The chain couples TRBV7-2 to TRBJ1-5, with a weak D call TRBD1 (5 bases). The germline CDR1 and CDR2 sequences are SGHTA and FQGNSA. The germline V and J ends were trimmed by 5 bases and 4 bases, with 12 bases remaining between them. The CDR3 has 14 amino acids. DNA of the CDR3: TGTGCCAGCAGCGACCGGGGACCTAATCAGCCCCAGCATTTT. It specifies CASSDRGPNQPQHF.

The chain has TRBV5-1 and TRBJ2-1, with D possibly matching TRBD2 (6 bases). Per the germline V gene, CDR1 is SGHRS and CDR2 is YFSETQ. V lost 5 bases and J lost 4, with 13 bases in between. CDR3 length: 14 residues. The CDR3 region has the DNA TGCGCCAGCAGTTCTCTCGCGGGGTACAATGAGCAGTTCTTC. Amino acid sequence: CASSSLAGYNEQFF.

This sequence joins TRBV13 and TRBJ1-2; a weak D match, TRBD1 (6 bases). Germline assignment: CDR1 PRHDT and CDR2 FYEKMQ (reference sequence). The CDR3 consists of 14 residues. The V gene lost 5 bases and the J gene lost 7 bases, with 17 bases spanning the gap. This CDR3 reads CASSPRQDGSGYTF. The CDR3 DNA is TGTGCCAGCAGCCCCAGACAGGATGGGAGTGGCTACACCTTC.

This clone was counted a few times. V gene TRBV29-1 combines with J gene TRBJ1-2; TRBD1 matches at 9 bases. Trimming cost V 3 bases and J 7 bases; bases outside gene matches: 3. CDR1 and CDR2 from the germline V gene are SQVTM and ANQGSEA. The CDR3 sequence is 12 residues long. Written as DNA, the CDR3 is TGCAGCGTTGACCGGGACAGGGTTGGCTACACCTTC. Protein product: CSVDRDRVGYTF.

The chain employs TRBV5-1 and TRBJ2-1; 7 bases fit TRBD2. The junction had 13 bases not matched to a gene; V was cut back by 4 bases and J by 0 bases. The CDR3 totals 18 residues. Germline V gene lookup returns CDR1 SGHRS and CDR2 YFSETQ. The CDR3 loop is CASSLFGSGASSYNEQFF. The CDR3 DNA follows: TGCGCCAGCAGCCTTTTCGGGAGCGGGGCAAGCTCCTACAATGAGCAGTTCTTC.

This chain links TRBV5-8 with TRBJ1-5; 7 bases are shared with TRBD1. Trimming at V came to 2 bases and at J to 4 bases, leaving 12 bases not matched to a gene. CDR3 length equals 17 residues. In germline, CDR1 is SGHTS, CDR2 YDEGEE. The CDR3 nucleotides are TGTGCCAGCAGCTTAATAACCCGTACAGGGGCGAATCAGCCCCAGCATTTT. Encoded protein: CASSLITRTGANQPQHF.

This clone was detected only a few times. The chain links TRBV27 to TRBJ1-6, with D hard to call. CDR1 is MNHEY and CDR2 is SMNVEV in the germline V gene (reference sequence). The CDR3 has 12 amino acids. Between the trimmed V and J ends, which lost 2 bases and 7 bases, there was a span of 3 bases. The CDR3 region has the DNA TGTGCCAGCAGTTTACTGAATTCACCCCTCCACTTT. Its translation: CASSLLNSPLHF.

This chain links TRBV11-2 with TRBJ1-1; D ambiguous. The CDR3 is 16 residues long. Germline-derived CDR1 and CDR2 are SGHAT and FQNNGV. Trimming left V 6 bases short and J 0 bases short, with 17 bases between. CDR3 nucleotide sequence: TGTGCCAGCAGTTTGCTCGCACCCGCTTTGAACACTGAAGCTTTCTTT. Protein: CASSLLAPALNTEAFF.

The chain joins TRBV7-8 to TRBJ1-5; D gene unclear. This CDR3 is built from 16 residues. The ends were cut back, 5 bases at V and 4 bases at J, with 18 bases in the middle. In germline, CDR1 is SGHVS, CDR2 FQNEAQ. The CDR3 DNA reads TGTGCCAGCAGCCAAACTAACCGACGGGGAAATCAGCCCCAGCATTTT. Its protein product is CASSQTNRRGNQPQHF. Full variable domain (missing parts from reference TRBV7-8 and TRBJ1-5): GAGVSQSPRYKVAKRGQDVALRCDPISGHVSLFWYQQALGQGPEFLTYFQNEAQLDKSGLPSDRFFAERPEGSVSTLKIQRTQQEDSAVYLCASSQTNRRGNQPQHFGDGTRLSIL.

The CDR3 DNA reads as TGTGCCAGCAGCCAGGTTTCCCATGGCTACACCTTC. It encodes CASSQVSHGYTF. The chain has TRBV14 and TRBJ1-2; D gene uncertain. Germline V gene sequence: CDR1 SGHDN, CDR2 FVKESK. This CDR3 has 12 amino acids. Deletions cut 3 bases from V and 6 bases from J, with 8 bases between.

The V call is TRBV12-2, the J call TRBJ2-2. TRBV12-2 has pseudogene status. CDR3 length: 20 amino acids. The CDR3 here is CASRLACWGKGGRATGELFF. The CDR3 region has the DNA TGTGCAAGTCGCTTAGCGTGTTGGGGGAAGGGGGGAAGGGCCACCGGGGAGCTGTTTTTT.

The chain uses TRBV5-4 and TRBJ1-2; 8 nucleotides match TRBD1. Germline CDR1 is SGHNT and CDR2 is YYREEE (reference sequence). The CDR3 spans 12 residues. V was pared by 4 bases and J by 14 bases, with 10 bases of the junction left unmatched. The CDR3 nucleotides read TGTGCCAGCAGCCTGGGACAGGCCAAAGAAACCTTC. Its translation is CASSLGQAKETF.

This clone was found once. Germline and junction disagree at one end, which may indicate a read error. V gene TRBV7-7 combines with J gene TRBJ2-6; no clear D. CDR3 size: 15 residues. CDR1 is SSHAT, CDR2 FNYEAQ, per germline (reference sequence). CDR3 region: CASSPIGMAPNVLTF. CDR3 nucleotide sequence: TGTGCTAGCAGCCCCATAGGGATGGCCCCCAACGTCCTGACTTTC.

The V call is TRBV28, the J call TRBJ1-1; 7 bases match TRBD1. Trimming removed 7 bases from V and 12 bases from J; junction bases left unmatched: 14. The CDR3 is 13 amino acids. Per germline, CDR1 MDHEN and CDR2 SYDVKM. CDR3 DNA: TGTGCCAGCACCGCCGGACAGGAGCTGTTCACTTTCTTT. Its translation: CASTAGQELFTFF. Combining the CDR3 with reference TRBV28 and TRBJ1-1 gives the whole variable domain DVKVTQSSRYLVKRTGEKVFLECVQDMDHENMFWYRQDPGLGLRLIYFSYDVKMKEKGDIPEGYSVSREKKERFSLILESASTNQTSMYLCASTAGQELFTFFGQGTRLTVV.

This chain joins TRBV5-8 and TRBJ1-2, with no clear D. Trimming took off 4 bases at V and 8 bases at J, with 9 bases between the two ends. Germline-derived CDR1 and CDR2 are SGHTS and YDEGEE. This CDR3 comprises 11 residues. The CDR3 bases are TGTGCCAGCAGCCCCCGTGGGGGCTACACCTTC. Its translation: CASSPRGGYTF.

V usage is TRBV6-1 and J usage is TRBJ1-1, with 7 bases lining up with TRBD1. Trimming took 5 bases from V and 5 from J; bases not matched to a gene: 8. This CDR3 has 14 amino acids. Germline CDR1 is MNHNS and CDR2 is SASEGT. CDR3 residues: CASSMGRGKTEAFF. In DNA, the CDR3 is TGTGCCAGCAGTATGGGCAGGGGGAAAACTGAAGCTTTCTTT.

The V and J genes are TRBV29-1 and TRBJ2-7; 8 bases fit TRBD1. Germline CDR1 reads SQVTM; CDR2 reads ANQGSEA. CDR3 length equals 12 residues. After removal of 6 bases from V and 5 bases from J, the junction contained 6 bases not matched to a gene. The CDR3 region has the DNA TGCAGCGTCACGGGGACAGGCCACGAGCAGTACGTC. This sequence encodes CSVTGTGHEQYV.